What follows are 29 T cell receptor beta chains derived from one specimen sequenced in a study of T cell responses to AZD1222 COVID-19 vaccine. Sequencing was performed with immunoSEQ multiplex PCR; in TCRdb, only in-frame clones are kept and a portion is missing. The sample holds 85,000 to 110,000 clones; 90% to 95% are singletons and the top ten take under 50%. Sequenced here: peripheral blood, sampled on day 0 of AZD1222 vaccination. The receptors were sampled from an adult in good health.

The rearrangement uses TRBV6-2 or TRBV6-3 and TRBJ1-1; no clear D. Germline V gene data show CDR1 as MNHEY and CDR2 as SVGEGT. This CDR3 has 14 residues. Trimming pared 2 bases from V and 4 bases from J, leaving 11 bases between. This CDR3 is CASSYPEGSTEAFF. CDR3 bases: TGTGCCAGCAGTTACCCGGAGGGAAGCACTGAAGCTTTCTTT.

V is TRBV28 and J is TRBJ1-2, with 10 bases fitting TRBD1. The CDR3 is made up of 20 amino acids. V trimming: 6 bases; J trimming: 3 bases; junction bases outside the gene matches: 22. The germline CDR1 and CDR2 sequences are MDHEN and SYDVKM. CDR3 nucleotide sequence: TGTGCCAGCAGACTCAACAAACTCCGGGACAGGGGACGGAGTGACTATGGCTACACCTTC. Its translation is CASRLNKLRDRGRSDYGYTF.

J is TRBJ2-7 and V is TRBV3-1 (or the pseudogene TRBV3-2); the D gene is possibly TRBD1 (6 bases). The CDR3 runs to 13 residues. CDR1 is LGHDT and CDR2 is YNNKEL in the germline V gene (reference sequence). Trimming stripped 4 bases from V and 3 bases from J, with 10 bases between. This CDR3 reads CASSRQVGYEQYF. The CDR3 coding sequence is TGTGCCAGCAGCCGACAGGTCGGCTACGAGCAGTACTTC.

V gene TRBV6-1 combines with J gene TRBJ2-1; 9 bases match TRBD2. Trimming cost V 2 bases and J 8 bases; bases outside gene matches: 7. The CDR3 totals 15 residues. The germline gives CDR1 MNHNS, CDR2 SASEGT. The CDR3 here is CASSEIGLAFDEQFF. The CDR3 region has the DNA TGTGCCAGCAGTGAAATCGGACTAGCGTTCGATGAGCAGTTCTTC.

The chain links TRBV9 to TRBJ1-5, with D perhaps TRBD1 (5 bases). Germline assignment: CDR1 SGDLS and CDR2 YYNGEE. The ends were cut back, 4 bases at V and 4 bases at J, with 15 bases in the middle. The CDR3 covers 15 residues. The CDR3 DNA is TGTGCCAGCAGCCTAGCGTCAGACAGAAATCAGCCCCAGCATTTT. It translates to CASSLASDRNQPQHF. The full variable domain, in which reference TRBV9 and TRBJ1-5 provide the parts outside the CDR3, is DSGVTQTPKHLITATGQRVTLRCSPRSGDLSVYWYQQSLDQGLQFLIQYYNGEERAKGNILERFSAQQFPDLHSELNLSSLELGDSALYFCASSLASDRNQPQHFGDGTRLSIL.

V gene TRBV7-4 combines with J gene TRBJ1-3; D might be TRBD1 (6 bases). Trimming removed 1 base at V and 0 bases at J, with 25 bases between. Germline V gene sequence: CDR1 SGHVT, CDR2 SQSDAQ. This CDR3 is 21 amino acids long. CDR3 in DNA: TGTGCCAGCAGCTTAGAATTAGGGGACACCCGGATTGGTTTCTCTGGAAACACCATATATTTT. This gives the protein CASSLELGDTRIGFSGNTIYF.

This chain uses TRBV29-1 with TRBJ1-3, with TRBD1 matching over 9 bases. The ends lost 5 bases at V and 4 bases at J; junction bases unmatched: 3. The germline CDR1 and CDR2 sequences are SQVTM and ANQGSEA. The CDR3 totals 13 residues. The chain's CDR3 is CSVQQGAGNTIYF. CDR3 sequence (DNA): TGCAGCGTTCAACAGGGGGCCGGAAACACCATATATTTT.

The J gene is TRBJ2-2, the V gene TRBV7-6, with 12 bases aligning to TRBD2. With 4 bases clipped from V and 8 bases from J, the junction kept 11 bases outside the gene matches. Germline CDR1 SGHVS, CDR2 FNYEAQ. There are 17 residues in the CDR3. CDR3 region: CASSSPRLAGVYGELFF. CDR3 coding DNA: TGTGCCAGCAGCTCGCCTCGACTAGCGGGAGTATATGGGGAGCTGTTTTTT.

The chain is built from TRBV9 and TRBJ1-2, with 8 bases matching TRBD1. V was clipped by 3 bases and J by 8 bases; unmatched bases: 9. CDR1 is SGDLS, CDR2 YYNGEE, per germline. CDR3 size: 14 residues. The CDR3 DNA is TGTGCCAGCAGCGCCCCAGGGGGCGCGGTCGGCTACACCTTC. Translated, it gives CASSAPGGAVGYTF.

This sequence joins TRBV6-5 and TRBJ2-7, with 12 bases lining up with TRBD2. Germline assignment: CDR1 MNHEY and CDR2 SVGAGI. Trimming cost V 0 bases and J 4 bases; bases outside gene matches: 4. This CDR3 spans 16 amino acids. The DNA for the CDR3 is TGTGCCAGCAGTTACTCCGGACTAGCGGGACCGTACGAGCAGTACTTC. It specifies CASSYSGLAGPYEQYF.

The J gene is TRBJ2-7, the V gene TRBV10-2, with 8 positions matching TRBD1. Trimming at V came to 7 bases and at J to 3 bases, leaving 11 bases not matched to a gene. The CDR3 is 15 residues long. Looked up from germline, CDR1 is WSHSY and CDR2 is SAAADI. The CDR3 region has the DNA TGCGCCAGCACCCCCGGGAACGACAGGGGCTACGAGCAGTACTTC. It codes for CASTPGNDRGYEQYF.

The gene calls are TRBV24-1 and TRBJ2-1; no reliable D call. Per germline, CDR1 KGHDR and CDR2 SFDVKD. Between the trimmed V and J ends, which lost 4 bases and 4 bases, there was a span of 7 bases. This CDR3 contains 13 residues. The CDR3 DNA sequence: TGTGCCACCAGTGACCCTCCTTACAATGAGCAGTTCTTC. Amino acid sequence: CATSDPPYNEQFF.

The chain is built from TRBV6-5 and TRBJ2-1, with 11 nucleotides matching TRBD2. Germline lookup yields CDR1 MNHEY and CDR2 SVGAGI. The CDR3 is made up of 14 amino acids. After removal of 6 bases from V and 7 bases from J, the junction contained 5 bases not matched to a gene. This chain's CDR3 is CASSPGLAVNEQFF. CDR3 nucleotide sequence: TGTGCCAGCAGCCCGGGACTAGCGGTGAATGAGCAGTTCTTC.

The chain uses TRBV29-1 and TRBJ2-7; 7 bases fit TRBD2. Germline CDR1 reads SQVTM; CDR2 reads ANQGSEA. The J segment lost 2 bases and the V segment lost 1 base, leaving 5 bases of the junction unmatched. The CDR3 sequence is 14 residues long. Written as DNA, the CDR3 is TGCAGCGTTGAAGCGGCTAGCGGACCCTACGAGCAGTACTTC. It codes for CSVEAASGPYEQYF.

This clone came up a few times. CDR3: CASSDSTGADTQYF. DNA of the CDR3: TGTGCCAGCAGTGACTCGACAGGGGCAGATACGCAGTATTTT. This rearrangement joins TRBV6-4 to TRBJ2-3, with TRBD1 matching over 8 bases. Looked up from germline, CDR1 is MRHNA and CDR2 is SNTAGT. J lost 4 bases, V lost 0 bases, and 0 bases had no gene match. The length of the CDR3 is 14 residues.

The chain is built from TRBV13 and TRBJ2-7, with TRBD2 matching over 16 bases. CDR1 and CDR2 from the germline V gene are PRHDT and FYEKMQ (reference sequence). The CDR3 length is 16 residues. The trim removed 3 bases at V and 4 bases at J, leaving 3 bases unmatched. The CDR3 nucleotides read TGTGCCAGCAGCTTGGGACTAGCGGGGGGGATTTACGAGCAGTACTTC. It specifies CASSLGLAGGIYEQYF. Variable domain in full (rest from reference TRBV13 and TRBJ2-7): AAGVIQSPRHLIKEKRETATLKCYPIPRHDTVYWYQQGPGQDPQFLISFYEKMQSDKGSIPDRFSAQQFSDYHSELNMSSLELGDSALYFCASSLGLAGGIYEQYFGPGTRLTVT.

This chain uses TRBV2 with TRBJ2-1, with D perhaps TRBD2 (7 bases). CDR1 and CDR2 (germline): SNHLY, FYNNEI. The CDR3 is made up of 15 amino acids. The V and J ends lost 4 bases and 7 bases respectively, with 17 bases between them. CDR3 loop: CASSGPGGRGNEQFF. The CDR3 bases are TGTGCCAGCAGTGGCCCCGGGGGGCGCGGGAATGAGCAGTTCTTC.

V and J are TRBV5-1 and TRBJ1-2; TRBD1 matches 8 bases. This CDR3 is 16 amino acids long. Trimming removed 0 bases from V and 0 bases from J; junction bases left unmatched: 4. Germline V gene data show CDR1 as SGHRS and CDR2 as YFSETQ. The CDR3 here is CASSLVQGGANYGYTF. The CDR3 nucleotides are TGCGCCAGCAGCTTGGTACAGGGGGGCGCTAACTATGGCTACACCTTC.

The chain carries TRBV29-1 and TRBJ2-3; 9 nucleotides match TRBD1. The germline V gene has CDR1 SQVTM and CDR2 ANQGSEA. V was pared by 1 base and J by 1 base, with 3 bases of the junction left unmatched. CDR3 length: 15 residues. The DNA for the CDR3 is TGCAGCGTTGAAGGGGGACAGGGAGGCACAGATACGCAGTATTTT. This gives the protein CSVEGGQGGTDTQYF.

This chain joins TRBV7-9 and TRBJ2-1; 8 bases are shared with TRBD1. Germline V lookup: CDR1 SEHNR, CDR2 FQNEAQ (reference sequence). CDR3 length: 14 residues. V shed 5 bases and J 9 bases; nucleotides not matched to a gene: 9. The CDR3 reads CASSTSDRAVEQFF. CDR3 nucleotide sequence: TGTGCCAGCAGCACCTCGGACAGGGCGGTTGAGCAGTTCTTC.

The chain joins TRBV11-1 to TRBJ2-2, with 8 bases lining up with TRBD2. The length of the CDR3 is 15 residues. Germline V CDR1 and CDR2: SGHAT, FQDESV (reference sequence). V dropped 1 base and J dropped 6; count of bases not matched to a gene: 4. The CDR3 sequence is CASSLGAGDAGELFF. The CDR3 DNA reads TGTGCCAGCAGCTTAGGAGCGGGGGATGCCGGGGAGCTGTTTTTT.

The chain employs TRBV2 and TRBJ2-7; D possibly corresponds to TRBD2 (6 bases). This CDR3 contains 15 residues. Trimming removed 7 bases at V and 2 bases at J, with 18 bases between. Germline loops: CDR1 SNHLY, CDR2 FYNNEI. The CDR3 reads CASIPLAGSTYEQYF. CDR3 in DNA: TGTGCCAGCATTCCCCTTGCGGGGTCAACCTACGAGCAGTACTTC. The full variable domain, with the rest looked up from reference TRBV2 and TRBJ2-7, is EPEVTQTPSHQVTQMGQEVILRCVPISNHLYFYWYRQILGQKVEFLVSFYNNEISEKSEIFDDQFSVERPDGSNFTLKIRSTKLEDSAMYFCASIPLAGSTYEQYFGPGTRLTVT.

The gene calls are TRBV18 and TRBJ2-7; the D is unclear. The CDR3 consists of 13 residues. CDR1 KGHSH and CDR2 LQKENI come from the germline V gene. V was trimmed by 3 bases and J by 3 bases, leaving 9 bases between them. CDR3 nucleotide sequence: TGTGCCAGCTCACCCTTTGAGAACTACGAGCAGTACTTC. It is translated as CASSPFENYEQYF.

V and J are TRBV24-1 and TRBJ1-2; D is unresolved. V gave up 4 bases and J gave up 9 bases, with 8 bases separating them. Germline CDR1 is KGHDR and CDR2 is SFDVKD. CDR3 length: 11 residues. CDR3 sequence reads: CATSDDLRYTF. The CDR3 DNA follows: TGTGCCACCAGTGACGATCTCCGCTACACCTTC.

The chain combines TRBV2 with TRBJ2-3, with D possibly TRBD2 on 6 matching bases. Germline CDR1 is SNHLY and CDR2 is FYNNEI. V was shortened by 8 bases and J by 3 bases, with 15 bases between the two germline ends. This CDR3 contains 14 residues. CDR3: CASGRGSRTDTQYF. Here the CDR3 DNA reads TGTGCCAGCGGACGGGGGAGTAGGACAGATACGCAGTATTTT. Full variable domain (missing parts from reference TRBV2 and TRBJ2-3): EPEVTQTPSHQVTQMGQEVILRCVPISNHLYFYWYRQILGQKVEFLVSFYNNEISEKSEIFDDQFSVERPDGSNFTLKIRSTKLEDSAMYFCASGRGSRTDTQYFGPGTRLTVL.

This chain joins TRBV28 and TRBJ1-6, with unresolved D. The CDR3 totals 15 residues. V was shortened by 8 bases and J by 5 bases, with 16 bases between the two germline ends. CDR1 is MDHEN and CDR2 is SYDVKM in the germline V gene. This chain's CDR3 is CASRGADTNNSPLHF. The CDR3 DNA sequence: TGTGCCAGCCGGGGAGCAGATACTAATAATTCACCCCTCCACTTT.

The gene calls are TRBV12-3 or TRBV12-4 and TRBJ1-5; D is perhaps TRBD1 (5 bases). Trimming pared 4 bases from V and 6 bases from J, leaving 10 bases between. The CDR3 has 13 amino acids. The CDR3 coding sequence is TGTGCCAGCAGTTCGCCCAGGGTTCAGCCCCAGCATTTT. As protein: CASSSPRVQPQHF.

The CDR3 DNA reads TGCGCCAGCAGCTTGACGGGAGAAGTCTACGAGCAGTACTTC. Amino acid sequence: CASSLTGEVYEQYF. V gene TRBV5-1 combines with J gene TRBJ2-7, with D tentatively TRBD2 (6 bases). V was trimmed by 1 base and J by 3 bases, leaving 11 bases between them. The CDR3 has 14 amino acids. CDR1 and CDR2 (germline): SGHRS, YFSETQ.

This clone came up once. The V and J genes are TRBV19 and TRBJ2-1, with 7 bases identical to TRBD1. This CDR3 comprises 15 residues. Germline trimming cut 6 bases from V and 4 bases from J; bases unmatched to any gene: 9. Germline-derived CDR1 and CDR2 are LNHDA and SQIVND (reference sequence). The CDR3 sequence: CASRPGGQNYNEQFF. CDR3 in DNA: TGTGCCAGTAGGCCAGGGGGACAGAATTACAATGAGCAGTTCTTC.